Listed below are T cell receptor beta chains from one sample, sequenced in a study of T cell repertoires in ileal Crohn's disease. Repertoires were generated with immunoSEQ multiplex PCR, while TCRdb's copy carries only in-frame clones and drops some. Of more than 2,500 clones listed, around three quarters are singletons. Material for sequencing was ileal tissue. The receptors were sampled from an adult with Crohn's disease. CDR3s include the opening cysteine and the closing phenylalanine or tryptophan. Each record gives: V gene, clone size, J gene, D gene, CDR3 length, CDR3 DNA, CDR3 protein. D genes are given only for firm matches. The size field is filled for only some rows; it gives once, few, many or a size class.

TRBV2	once	TRBJ2-5	TRBD2	15	TGTGCCAGCGCTTGGCTAGCGGGAGGGAAAGAGACCCAGTACTTC	CASAWLAGGKETQYF
TRBV2	.	TRBJ1-2	TRBD1	13	TGTGCCAGCCAACACAGGGGGGGCTATGGCTACACCTTC	CASQHRGGYGYTF
TRBV5-1	.	TRBJ2-5	.	14	TGCGCCAGCAGCTTGGTAGGGGCCGAAGAGACCCAGTACTTC	CASSLVGAEETQYF
TRBV11-3	.	TRBJ2-2	TRBD2	16	TGTGCCAGCAGCCTAATAGCGGGAGGGGTAACCGGGGAGCTGTTTTTT	CASSLIAGGVTGELFF
TRBV4-3	.	TRBJ2-7	.	15	TGCGCCAGCAGCCAAGGACAGGCTAGCTCCTACGAGCAGTACTTC	CASSQGQASSYEQYF
TRBV5-6	.	TRBJ1-2	.	13	TGTGCCAGCAGCACGACAGCCACGGATGGCTACACCTTC	CASSTTATDGYTF
TRBV23-1	few	TRBJ2-1	TRBD2	15	TGCGCCAGCATGGGTACGCGGGAGACCTACAATGAGCAGTTCTTC	CASMGTRETYNEQFF
TRBV28	.	TRBJ1-2	TRBD1	14	TGTGCCAGCAGGGGAAACCGGGACAGGGGCGACTACACCTTC	CASRGNRDRGDYTF
TRBV18	.	TRBJ1-1	.	15	TGTGCCAGCTCACCAGGGGGGACTGGGCAGTTTGAAGCTTTCTTT	CASSPGGTGQFEAFF
TRBV2	.	TRBJ1-6	TRBD1	15	TGTGCCAGCAGTGACGTGGGACAGGGGCGTTCACCCCTCCACTTT	CASSDVGQGRSPLHF
TRBV7-3	.	TRBJ2-5	.	13	TGTGCCAGCAGCTTACTGCGTGGAGAGACCCAGTACTTC	CASSLLRGETQYF
TRBV6-5	once	TRBJ1-6	.	12	TGTGCCAGCAGTTACTCGGAGGGTCCCCTCCACTTT	CASSYSEGPLHF
TRBV27	.	TRBJ2-7	.	13	TGTGCCAGCAGTTTAGAGGCAGGGTACGAGCAGTACTTC	CASSLEAGYEQYF
TRBV30	.	TRBJ1-2	.	10	TGTGCCCTGGAGCTTTATGGCTACACCTTC	CALELYGYTF
TRBV4-3	.	TRBJ2-2	TRBD2	15	TGCGCCAGCAGCCACCGAGCGGGGGCGGGCGGGGAGCTGTTTTTT	CASSHRAGAGGELFF
TRBV7-9	.	TRBJ2-4	TRBD2	16	TGTGCCAGCAGCCACAGGACTAGCGATTTTCAAAACATTCAGTACTTC	CASSHRTSDFQNIQYF
TRBV7-2	.	TRBJ2-7	TRBD2	15	TGTGCCAGCAGCCCACGGCGGGGGTCCTCCTACGAGCAGTACTTC	CASSPRRGSSYEQYF
TRBV25-1	.	TRBJ1-4	TRBD1	15	TGTGCCAGCAGTAACACAGGGGAGGCTAATGAAAAACTGTTTTTT	CASSNTGEANEKLFF
TRBV2	.	TRBJ2-7	TRBD2	14	TGTGCCAGCAGCCCTCCGGGACTAGCCTACGAGCAGTACTTC	CASSPPGLAYEQYF
TRBV19	.	TRBJ1-4	.	14	TGTGCCAGTAGTTGGAGGGGCGGTAACGAAAAACTGTTTTTT	CASSWRGGNEKLFF
TRBV4-3	.	TRBJ2-5	TRBD1	14	TGCGCCAGCAGCCGGGGACAGTTCCAAGAGACCCAGTACTTC	CASSRGQFQETQYF
TRBV4-2	.	TRBJ2-5	.	15	TGTGCCAGTAGCCAAATGCCGGGGGGCGAAGAGACCCAGTACTTC	CASSQMPGGEETQYF
TRBV27	.	TRBJ2-7	TRBD1	15	TGTGCCAGCAGACAGGACAGGGGGAGATTCTACGAGCAGTACTTC	CASRQDRGRFYEQYF
TRBV7-2	.	TRBJ2-5	TRBD2	16	TGTGCCAGCAGCTTAGGACTAGCGGGGGGGCGGGAGACCCAGTACTTC	CASSLGLAGGRETQYF
TRBV30	.	TRBJ1-3	.	15	TGTGCCTGGAGTGTCTCAGGGCGTCGTGGAAACACCATATATTTT	CAWSVSGRRGNTIYF
TRBV19	.	TRBJ2-1	.	14	TGTGCCAGTAGTGCCGAACTAGTGCTCAATGAGCAGTTCTTC	CASSAELVLNEQFF
TRBV27	.	TRBJ1-4	.	13	TGTGCCAGCAGTTTAAACAGGAATGAAAAACTGTTTTTT	CASSLNRNEKLFF
TRBV19	once	TRBJ2-2	.	12	TGTGCCAGCAACTTGAACACCGGGGAGCTGTTTTTT	CASNLNTGELFF
TRBV29-1	.	TRBJ2-7	.	13	TGCAGCGTCTCGCGAGGGTTGAGTGGAGAGCAGTACTTC	CSVSRGLSGEQYF